This T cell receptor (beta chain) was found in a study of T cells after yellow fever vaccination. Turning to the study itself: In the case of low-cell-number fractions, SMART-Seq v4 Ultra Low Input was used for preparation. Study observations and caveats: Subsequent booster samples again held most clones from primary vaccination (just under 98% CD4, about 90% CD8).

TCRdb re-derived calls from the 5' RACE reads in MiXCR, one entry per CDR3 protein. This sample yields 500,000 to 700,000 distinct CDR3 sequences, of which about 19% are seen a single time; approximately 15% belongs to the top ten. The V end lost 6 bases, the J end lost 4 bases, and 9 bases lay between the germline ends. Germline CDR1 SGHTA, CDR2 FQGNSA. The CDR3 contains 12 residues. This clonotype was counted ten times or more. The antigen is not known. Sequences were derived from PBMCs, sampled 15 days after the yellow fever booster vaccination. The chain carries TRBV7-2 and TRBJ2-5; D gene uncertain. The TCR comes from a man between 25 and 39 years old who received the YFV17D yellow fever vaccine. The CDR3: CASSLVGETQYF. The CDR3 DNA reads TGTGCCAGCAGTTTGGTGGGAGAGACCCAGTACTTC.